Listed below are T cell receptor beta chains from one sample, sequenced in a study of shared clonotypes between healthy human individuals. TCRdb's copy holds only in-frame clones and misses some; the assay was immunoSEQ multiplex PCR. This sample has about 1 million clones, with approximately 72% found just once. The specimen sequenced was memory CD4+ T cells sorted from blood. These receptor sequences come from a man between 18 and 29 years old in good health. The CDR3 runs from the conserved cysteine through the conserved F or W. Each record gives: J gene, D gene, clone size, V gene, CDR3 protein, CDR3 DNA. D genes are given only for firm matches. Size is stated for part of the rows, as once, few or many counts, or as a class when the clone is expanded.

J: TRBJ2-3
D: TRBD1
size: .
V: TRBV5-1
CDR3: CASSPGTGVLTDTQYF
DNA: TGCGCCAGCAGCCCGGGGACAGGGGTACTCACAGATACGCAGTATTTT

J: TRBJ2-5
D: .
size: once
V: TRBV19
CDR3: CASSIGGPAGVAETQYF
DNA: TGTGCCAGTAGTATAGGGGGCCCCGCAGGGGTCGCAGAGACCCAGTACTTC

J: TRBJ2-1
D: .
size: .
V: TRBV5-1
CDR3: CASSLASQWRGYEQFF
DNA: TGCGCCAGCAGCCTGGCCTCCCAGTGGCGCGGATATGAGCAGTTCTTC

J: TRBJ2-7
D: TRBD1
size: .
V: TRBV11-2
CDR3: CASSPLTGGPYEQYF
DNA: TGTGCCAGCAGCCCATTGACAGGGGGACCCTACGAGCAGTACTTC

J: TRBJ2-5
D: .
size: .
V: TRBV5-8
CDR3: CASSFWGEPQETQYF
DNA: TGTGCCAGCAGCTTTTGGGGGGAACCACAAGAGACCCAGTACTTC

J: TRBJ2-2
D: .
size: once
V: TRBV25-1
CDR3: CASSAGGRGELFF
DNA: TGTGCCAGCAGTGCCGGGGGAAGGGGGGAGCTGTTTTTT

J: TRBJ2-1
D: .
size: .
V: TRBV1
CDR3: CTNNEQFF
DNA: TGCACCAACAATGAGCAGTTCTTC

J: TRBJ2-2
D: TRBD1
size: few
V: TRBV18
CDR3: CASRGQGRTGELFF
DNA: TGTGCCAGCCGCGGACAGGGAAGGACCGGGGAGCTGTTTTTT

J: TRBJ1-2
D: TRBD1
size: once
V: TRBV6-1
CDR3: CASTWDRGNYGYTF
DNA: TGTGCCAGCACCTGGGACAGGGGTAACTATGGCTACACCTTC

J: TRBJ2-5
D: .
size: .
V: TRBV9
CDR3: CASSVGSRASQETQYF
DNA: TGTGCCAGCAGCGTAGGATCCCGAGCGTCCCAAGAGACCCAGTACTTC

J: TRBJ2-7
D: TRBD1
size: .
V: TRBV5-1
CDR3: CASSLGQGEGEQYF
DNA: TGCGCCAGCAGCCTAGGACAGGGTGAGGGCGAGCAGTACTTC

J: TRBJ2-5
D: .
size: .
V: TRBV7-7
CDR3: CASSPSGLQETQYF
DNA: TGTGCTAGCAGCCCCTCAGGGTTACAAGAGACCCAGTACTTC

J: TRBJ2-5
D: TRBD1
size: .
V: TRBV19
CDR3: CASTDRVDSKTQYF
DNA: TGTGCCAGTACTGACAGGGTCGACTCAAAGACCCAGTACTTC

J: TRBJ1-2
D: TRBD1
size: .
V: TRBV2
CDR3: CASGDRGSYGYTF
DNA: TGTGCCAGCGGCGACAGGGGTAGCTATGGCTACACCTTC

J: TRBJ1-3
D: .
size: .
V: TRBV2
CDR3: CASQDSSGNTIYF
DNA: TGTGCCTCACAGGATTCCTCTGGAAACACCATATATTTT

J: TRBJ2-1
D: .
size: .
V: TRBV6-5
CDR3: CASSREGSYEQFF
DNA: TGTGCCAGCAGCCGCGAGGGGAGTTATGAGCAGTTCTTC

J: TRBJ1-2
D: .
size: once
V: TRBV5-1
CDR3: CASSSAGPSNYGYTF
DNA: TGCGCCAGCAGCTCCGCGGGCCCGTCTAACTATGGCTACACCTTC

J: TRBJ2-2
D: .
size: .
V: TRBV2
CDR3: CASRGAITAGELFF
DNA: TGTGCCAGCCGGGGGGCCATTACAGCCGGGGAGCTGTTTTTT

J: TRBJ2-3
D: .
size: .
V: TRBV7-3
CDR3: CASTGSQNTDTQYF
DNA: TGTGCCAGCACAGGGTCGCAAAACACAGATACGCAGTATTTT

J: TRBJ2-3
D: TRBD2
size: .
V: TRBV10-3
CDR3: CAISDPTSGGAGSTDTQYF
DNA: TGTGCCATCAGTGATCCGACTAGCGGGGGGGCGGGAAGCACAGATACGCAGTATTTT

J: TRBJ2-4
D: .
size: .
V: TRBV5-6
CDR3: CASSPLGAGATRGNIQYF
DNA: TGTGCCAGCAGCCCCCTGGGGGCGGGGGCAACGAGAGGAAACATTCAGTACTTC

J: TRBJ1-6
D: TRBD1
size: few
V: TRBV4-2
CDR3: CASSQVGQGNNSPLHF
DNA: TGTGCCAGCAGCCAAGTGGGACAGGGAAATAATTCACCCCTCCACTTT

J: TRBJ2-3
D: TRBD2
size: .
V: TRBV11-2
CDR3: CASTSSRTRQDTQYF
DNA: TGTGCCAGCACTTCCTCCAGGACTAGGCAAGATACGCAGTATTTT

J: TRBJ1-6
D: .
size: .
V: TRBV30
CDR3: CAWSATRTVLGNSPLHF
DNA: TGTGCCTGGAGTGCTACAAGGACAGTATTGGGTAATTCACCCCTCCACTTT